This T cell receptor (beta chain) was profiled in a study of T cells in localized non-small cell lung cancer. General study findings and limits: Longer overall survival was linked to higher blood T cell density.

Method: immunoSEQ multiplex PCR; TCRdb's copy keeps in-frame clones and lacks some. The sample has more than 2,000 clones, roughly 25% seen once. A word on this clone: The antigen is not known.

This sequence originates from a woman aged 40 to 75 with stage III squamous cell lung carcinoma. This specimen was lung tumor tissue, taken before any cancer treatment.

The CDR3 bases are TGTGCCAGCAGCTTAGTTATGGGAAACACTGAAGCTTTCTTT. Residues: CASSLVMGNTEAFF. The chain combines TRBV11-3 with TRBJ1-1; D not resolved. Per germline, CDR1 SGHNT and CDR2 YENEEA. Trimming left V 1 base short and J 2 bases short, with 8 bases between. CDR3 length: 14 amino acids.